A single sample is the source of the 3 T cell receptor beta chains below, sequenced in a study of post-analysis software for immune sequencing data. The study, taken as a whole, reports: In patients, five or six TRBV segments were more frequent than in controls, with TRBV5-6, TRBV5-1 and TRBV20-1 among them.

Unique molecular identifiers were carried by the TCR beta cDNA libraries. TCRdb called the PCR reads again in MiXCR, with one record for every CDR3 protein. The profile covers fewer than 900,000 distinct CDR3 sequences, with around 42% appearing a single time and 4.9% taken by the ten largest. For these TCRs, the target antigens are not known. The sequenced sample was blood. Every receptor here comes from a girl aged 5 to 17 with multiple sclerosis.

The CDR3 DNA sequence: TGTGCCAGCAGTTACGCGACTAGCGGGATCTCAGATACGCAGTATTTT. Amino acid sequence: CASSYATSGISDTQYF. The genes are TRBV6-6 and TRBJ2-3; 11 bases match TRBD2. Germline V CDR1 and CDR2: MNHNY, SVGAGI (reference sequence). The ends lost 2 bases at V and 4 bases at J; junction bases unmatched: 5. The CDR3 has 16 amino acids.

V and J are TRBV5-1 and TRBJ2-7; the match to TRBD2 covers 7 bases. The CDR3 is made up of 16 amino acids. Germline V gene data show CDR1 as SGHRS and CDR2 as YFSETQ. V trimming: 4 bases; J trimming: 0 bases; junction bases outside the gene matches: 10. The CDR3 loop is CASSRSPTGGSYEQYF. The CDR3 DNA reads as TGCGCCAGCAGCCGATCGCCGACGGGAGGCTCCTACGAGCAGTACTTC.

This clonotype was found a few times. The V and J genes are TRBV7-9 and TRBJ1-2, with TRBD1 matching over 8 bases. CDR1 is SEHNR and CDR2 is FQNEAQ in the germline V gene (reference sequence). Losses at the gene ends were 7 bases for V and 4 bases for J; bases not matched to a gene: 11. The length of the CDR3 is 15 residues. The CDR3 loop reads CASNPSGGSLYGYTF. The CDR3 nucleotides read TGTGCCAGCAACCCGTCAGGGGGCTCTCTCTATGGCTACACCTTC.